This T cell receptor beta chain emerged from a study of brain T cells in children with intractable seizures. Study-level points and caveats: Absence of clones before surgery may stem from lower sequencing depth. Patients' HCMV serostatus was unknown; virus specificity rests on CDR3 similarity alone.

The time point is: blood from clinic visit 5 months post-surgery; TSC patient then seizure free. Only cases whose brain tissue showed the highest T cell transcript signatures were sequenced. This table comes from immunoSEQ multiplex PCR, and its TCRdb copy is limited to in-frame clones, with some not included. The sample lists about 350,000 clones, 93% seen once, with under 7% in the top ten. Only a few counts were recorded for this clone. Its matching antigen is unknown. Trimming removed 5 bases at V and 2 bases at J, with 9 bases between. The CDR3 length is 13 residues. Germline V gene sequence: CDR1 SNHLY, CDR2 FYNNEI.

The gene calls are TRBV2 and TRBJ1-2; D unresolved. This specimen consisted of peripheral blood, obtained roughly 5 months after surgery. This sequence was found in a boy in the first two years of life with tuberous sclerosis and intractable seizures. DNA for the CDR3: TGTGCCAGCAGTCTCAGGAACAACTATGGCTACACCTTC. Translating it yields CASSLRNNYGYTF.